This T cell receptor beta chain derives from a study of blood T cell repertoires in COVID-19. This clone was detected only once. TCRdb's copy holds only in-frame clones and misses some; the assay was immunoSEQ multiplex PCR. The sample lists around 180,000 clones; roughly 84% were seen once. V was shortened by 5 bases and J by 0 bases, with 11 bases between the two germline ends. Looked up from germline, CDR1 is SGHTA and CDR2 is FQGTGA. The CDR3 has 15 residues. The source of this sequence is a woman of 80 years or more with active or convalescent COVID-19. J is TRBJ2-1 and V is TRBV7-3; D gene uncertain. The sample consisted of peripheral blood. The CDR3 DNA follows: TGTGCCAGCAGCCCTGAGTTCCGCTCCTACAATGAGCAGTTCTTC. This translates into CASSPEFRSYNEQFF.